What follows are 21 T cell receptor beta chains derived from one specimen sequenced in a study of blood T cell repertoires in COVID-19. Repertoires were generated with immunoSEQ multiplex PCR, while TCRdb's copy carries only in-frame clones and drops some. The top ten hold over 2% of the sample, which has about 150,000 clones, around 84% seen once. Sequencing was carried out using peripheral blood. The receptors originated from a man in his 70s with acute or convalescent COVID-19.

This sequence joins TRBV25-1 and TRBJ1-2; D is unresolved. Germline assignment: CDR1 MGHDK and CDR2 SYGVNS. Trimming cost V 1 base and J 5 bases, with 11 bases left between them. This CDR3 spans 14 amino acids. The CDR3 nucleotides read TGTGCCAGCAGTGAATTCGGGGAAGGGTATGGCTACACCTTC. The encoded protein is CASSEFGEGYGYTF.

V gene TRBV4-1 combines with J gene TRBJ2-3; the match to TRBD2 covers 12 bases. Germline V gene data show CDR1 as MGHRA and CDR2 as YSYEKL. CDR3 length equals 17 residues. V lost 0 bases and J lost 6; bases outside the gene matches: 7. The CDR3 DNA is TGCGCCAGCAGCCAAGATGTACTAGCGGGGGGAAGGGATACGCAGTATTTT. Encoded protein: CASSQDVLAGGRDTQYF.

The chain joins TRBV28 to TRBJ1-4; TRBD1 matches at 7 bases. V shed 8 bases, J shed 10 bases, and the junction held 10 bases outside the gene matches. CDR3 length: 13 amino acids. Germline CDR1 is MDHEN and CDR2 is SYDVKM. The CDR3 region is CASYSGGRGKLFF. The CDR3 nucleotides read TGTGCCAGCTACTCAGGGGGTCGGGGAAAACTGTTTTTT.

The chain uses TRBV7-2 and TRBJ1-2, with 7 bases identical to TRBD1. The germline CDR1 and CDR2 sequences are SGHTA and FQGNSA. J was trimmed by 3 bases and V by 5 bases; bases with no gene match: 9. The CDR3 runs 15 residues. This CDR3 reads CASSTRQGRDYGYTF. In DNA form, the CDR3 reads TGTGCCAGCAGCACCCGACAGGGTAGGGACTATGGCTACACCTTC.

This sequence joins TRBV28 and TRBJ1-2; D may be TRBD1 (5 bases). V was pared by 4 bases and J by 2 bases, with 11 bases between. CDR1 is MDHEN and CDR2 is SYDVKM in the germline V gene. CDR3 size: 14 residues. CDR3 residues: CASSSPQGNYGYTF. The CDR3 DNA reads as TGTGCCAGCAGTTCCCCCCAGGGCAACTATGGCTACACCTTC.

In its sample, this clone was seen a few times. CDR3 amino acids: CASRGGLPYNEQFF. In DNA, the CDR3 is TGTGCCAGCAGGGGGGGACTGCCCTACAATGAGCAGTTCTTC. The genes are TRBV7-9 and TRBJ2-1, with D perhaps matching TRBD2 (6 bases). Trimming took off 6 bases at V and 2 bases at J, with 11 bases between the two ends. The CDR3 is 14 residues long. Germline V gene lookup returns CDR1 SEHNR and CDR2 FQNEAQ (reference sequence).

The rearrangement links TRBV5-1 to TRBJ2-5; D unresolved. Trimming shortened V by 1 base and J by 3 bases, and 7 bases separated the two germline ends. The CDR3 is 13 amino acids. Germline V CDR1 and CDR2: SGHRS, YFSETQ. The CDR3, as DNA: TGCGCCAGCAGCTTGCCCGCGGAAGAGACCCAGTACTTC. Protein sequence: CASSLPAEETQYF.

The V and J genes are TRBV4-1 and TRBJ1-4; a possible D gene is TRBD1 (5 bases). There are 16 residues in the CDR3. Trimming cost V 0 bases and J 4 bases, with 12 bases left between them. Germline lookup yields CDR1 MGHRA and CDR2 YSYEKL. The CDR3 protein is CASSQEAGRDNEKLFF. CDR3 nucleotides: TGCGCCAGCAGCCAAGAAGCGGGACGTGATAATGAAAAACTGTTTTTT.

J is TRBJ1-6 and V is TRBV11-2; weak D call: TRBD1 (6 bases). Trimming removed 5 bases at V and 5 bases at J, with 13 bases between. CDR1 and CDR2 (germline): SGHAT, FQNNGV. This CDR3 has 15 amino acids. The CDR3 nucleotides read TGTGCCAGCAGCAATTCGGGGACAAATAATTCACCCCTCCACTTT. Translating gives CASSNSGTNNSPLHF.

This clone appeared a single time. The genes are TRBV3-1 (or the pseudogene TRBV3-2) and TRBJ2-1, with 15 bases identical to TRBD2. Germline assignment: CDR1 LGHDT and CDR2 YNNKEL (reference sequence). CDR3 length: 14 residues. The ends lost 6 bases at V and 8 bases at J; junction bases unmatched: 2. CDR3 loop: CASRRTSGRDEQFF. In nucleotides, the CDR3 is TGTGCCAGCAGACGGACTAGCGGGAGGGATGAGCAGTTCTTC.

This sequence joins TRBV5-6 and TRBJ2-3; possibly TRBD1 for D (5 bases). Trimming cost V 3 bases and J 2 bases, with 10 bases left between them. The germline gives CDR1 SGHDT, CDR2 YYEEEE. This CDR3 has 14 residues. For the CDR3, the DNA is TGTGCCAGCAGCTCGACAGAGACCACAGATACGCAGTATTTT. This sequence encodes CASSSTETTDTQYF.

The gene calls are TRBV28 and TRBJ1-6; the D gene is possibly TRBD1 (6 bases). Germline CDR1 is MDHEN and CDR2 is SYDVKM. This CDR3 contains 16 residues. V lost 3 bases to trimming and J lost 6 bases, with 15 bases between them. The CDR3 is CASSLSNRAPNSPLHF. CDR3 in DNA: TGTGCCAGCAGTTTGTCGAACAGGGCCCCTAATTCACCCCTCCACTTT.

This clone showed up just a few times. The chain has TRBV7-8 and TRBJ2-3; TRBD2 matches at 11 bases. CDR3 length: 20 residues. In germline, CDR1 is SGHVS, CDR2 FQNEAQ. Germline trimming cut 2 bases from V and 0 bases from J; bases unmatched to any gene: 13. CDR3 nucleotides: TGTGCCAGCAGCTTAAGGCGTGTTGGTAGCGGGAGGGCAAGCACAGATACGCAGTATTTT. This encodes CASSLRRVGSGRASTDTQYF.

This sequence joins TRBV5-1 and TRBJ2-7; TRBD1 is a possible D gene (5 bases). In germline, CDR1 is SGHRS, CDR2 YFSETQ. The CDR3 is 15 amino acids. Trimming stripped 5 bases from V and 2 bases from J, with 17 bases between. The CDR3, as DNA: TGCGCCAGCAGACCAGGAACGACAGATACCTACGAGCAGTACTTC. It translates to CASRPGTTDTYEQYF.

This chain connects TRBV5-4 to TRBJ1-6; 9 bases agree with TRBD1. V shed 2 bases, J shed 7 bases, and the junction held 4 bases outside the gene matches. The CDR3 has 15 residues. Germline V gene lookup returns CDR1 SGHNT and CDR2 YYREEE (reference sequence). Here the CDR3 reads CASSFPGQGNSPLHF. CDR3 coding DNA: TGTGCCAGCAGCTTTCCGGGACAGGGAAATTCACCCCTCCACTTT.

The chain joins TRBV30 to TRBJ2-7; D not certain. CDR3 size: 13 residues. Germline V CDR1 and CDR2: GTSNPN, SVGIG (reference sequence). The ends were cut back, 5 bases at V and 1 base at J, with 12 bases in the middle. CDR3 residues: CAWVRHPSYEQYF. The DNA of the CDR3 is TGTGCCTGGGTTAGACACCCATCCTACGAGCAGTACTTC. The full variable domain, its missing parts supplied by reference TRBV30 and TRBJ2-7, is SQTIHQWPATLVQPVGSPLSLECTVEGTSNPNLYWYRQAAGRGLQLLFYSVGIGQISSEVPQNLSASRPQDRQFILSSKKLLLSDSGFYLCAWVRHPSYEQYFGPGTRLTVT.

The rearrangement joins TRBV5-8 to TRBJ2-7; TRBD2 agrees at 7 bases. Unmatched junction bases numbered 11, after V lost 0 bases and J lost 2 bases. Germline lookup yields CDR1 SGHTS and CDR2 YDEGEE. CDR3 size: 17 residues. The CDR3 sequence: CASSLAEGGHFPYEQYF. CDR3 in DNA: TGTGCCAGCAGCTTGGCCGAGGGAGGGCATTTTCCCTACGAGCAGTACTTC.

The gene calls are TRBV10-3 and TRBJ2-1; D ambiguous. The CDR3 has 12 amino acids. CDR1 and CDR2 (germline): ENHRY, SYGVKD. Trimming pared 6 bases from V and 5 bases from J, leaving 8 bases between. CDR3 coding DNA: TGTGCCATCAGGGTAAGCAACAATGAGCAGTTCTTC. Its protein is CAIRVSNNEQFF.

This clone was observed a single time. The chain employs TRBV6-6 and TRBJ1-2; perhaps TRBD1 as D (5 bases). The CDR3 is 14 residues long. CDR1 is MNHNY, CDR2 SVGAGI, per germline (reference sequence). The V and J ends lost 6 bases and 8 bases respectively, with 19 bases between them. CDR3 protein: CASRAGLPGGGYTF. In DNA form, the CDR3 reads TGTGCCAGCAGGGCCGGACTCCCGGGGGGGGGCTACACCTTC.

The chain is built from TRBV2 and TRBJ2-2; the D gene is possibly TRBD2 (5 bases). Germline V gene sequence: CDR1 SNHLY, CDR2 FYNNEI. V was cut by 11 bases and J by 4 bases, with 17 bases left in between. CDR3 length: 14 amino acids. CDR3 in DNA: TGTGCCGGACGGGAACCCTTAGGCACCGGGGAGCTGTTTTTT. Protein: CAGREPLGTGELFF.

Here the CDR3 DNA reads TGTGCCAGCAGCTTAGGGCCAACACGGGAGCAGTTCTTC. Encoded protein: CASSLGPTREQFF. The chain combines TRBV7-3 with TRBJ2-1; D is undetermined. This CDR3 is built from 13 residues. Trimming left V 2 bases short and J 10 bases short, with 12 bases between. CDR1 is SGHTA and CDR2 is FQGTGA in the germline V gene.